The clone carrying this T cell receptor (beta chain) was seen ten or more times. This specimen belongs to a study of T cells after posttransplantation cyclophosphamide. This CDR3 is 15 amino acids long. V shed 4 bases and J shed 4 bases, with 14 bases lying between them. CDR1 MGHRA and CDR2 YSYEKL come from the germline V gene. Measured with immunoSEQ multiplex PCR; TCRdb has only the in-frame clones, and not every one. The sample contains about 38,000 clones, none of them singletons. The chain couples TRBV4-1 to TRBJ1-5; unclear D gene. This clonotype was sampled from a man aged 50 to 59 in good health, CMV-negative, and a related stem cell transplant donor. The sample comprised PBMCs. CDR3: CASSPREGGNQPQHF. CDR3 bases: TGCGCCAGCAGCCCCCGGGAGGGAGGGAATCAGCCCCAGCATTTT.